A selection of T cell receptor beta chains follows, all from one sample in a study of blood T cell repertoires in COVID-19. Repertoires were generated with immunoSEQ multiplex PCR, while TCRdb's copy carries only in-frame clones and drops some. The data show about 50,000 clones, around 73% seen once. Sample: PBMCs or T cells enriched from blood (not recorded which). The receptor source for this set is a woman aged 45-60 years with acute COVID-19. The CDR3 runs from the conserved cysteine through the conserved F or W. A D gene is named only where the DNA matches it firmly. A row's size may be missing; if present it is once, few, many or a size class.

TRBV29-1	NA	NA	TRBJ1-2	TGCAGCGTCTACTTCGGGGGGGACGACTATGGCTACACCTTC	CSVYFGGDDYGYTF
TRBV7-6	TRBD1	NA	TRBJ1-2	TGTGCCAGCAGCCCCGGGACAGGGAGCTATGGCTACACCTTC	CASSPGTGSYGYTF
TRBV11-2	NA	NA	TRBJ1-2	TGTGCCAGCAGCTTAGATCAGGCCAGTCACTATGGCTACACCTTC	CASSLDQASHYGYTF
TRBV2	NA	once	TRBJ1-5	TGTGCCAGCAGCGAAGCAGGGGAAAGTCAGCCCCAGCATTTT	CASSEAGESQPQHF
TRBV6-2/TRBV6-3	NA	few	TRBJ2-7	TGTGCCAGCAGCCTTGACGAGGGCGAGCAGTACTTC	CASSLDEGEQYF
TRBV5-1	NA	NA	TRBJ1-1	TGCGCCAGCAGCTTGAGGCAGGGTATAGAGGCTTTCTTT	CASSLRQGIEAFF
TRBV6-5	NA	NA	TRBJ2-1	TGTGCCAGCAATTGGGGCCATGAGCAGTTCTTC	CASNWGHEQFF
TRBV6-5	TRBD2	once	TRBJ2-7	TGTGCCAGCAAATACCAGCGGGGGGGCCACGAGCAGTACTTC	CASKYQRGGHEQYF
TRBV21-1	NA	NA	TRBJ2-5	TGTGCCAGCAGCCCTAGGCCAGCGGGGGGCGAGGATAAAGAGACCCAGTACTTC	CASSPRPAGGEDKETQYF
TRBV2	NA	NA	TRBJ2-7	TGTGCCAGCGTAGGGAGCACCTACGAGCAGTACTTC	CASVGSTYEQYF
TRBV6-1	TRBD2	NA	TRBJ2-7	TGTGCCAGCAGTGGGCCGGGACTAGCGGGGGGGCAACACGAGCAGTACTTC	CASSGPGLAGGQHEQYF
TRBV7-9	TRBD1	NA	TRBJ1-4	TGTGCCAGCAGCTTGAGGGGGCGCAGGGAAAAACTGTTTTTT	CASSLRGRREKLFF
TRBV29-1	NA	NA	TRBJ1-2	TGCAGCGTTGCCAAAGACAGGAGCTATGGCTACACCTTC	CSVAKDRSYGYTF
TRBV20-1	TRBD1	NA	TRBJ2-3	TGCAGTGCCTGGACAGGGTGGCAGTATTTT	CSAWTGWQYF
TRBV6-6	NA	NA	TRBJ1-5	TGTGCCAGCAGCCCGACCGGGTATAGCAATCAGCCCCAGCATTTT	CASSPTGYSNQPQHF
TRBV13	NA	NA	TRBJ1-3	TGTGCCAGCAAAAGTGTAGAGTTCTCTGGAAACACCATATATTTT	CASKSVEFSGNTIYF
TRBV27	NA	NA	TRBJ1-3	TGTGCCAGCAGTTTATCCGCAGGGAGAGGGGGATTCTCTGGAAACACCATATATTTT	CASSLSAGRGGFSGNTIYF
TRBV7-2	NA	NA	TRBJ1-2	TGTGCCAGCAGCTCCCAAGGGCAGGGAACTGGCTACACCTTC	CASSSQGQGTGYTF
TRBV24-1	TRBD1	few	TRBJ2-3	TGTGCCACCGGAATCCTGACAGGGGGCACAGATACGCAGTATTTT	CATGILTGGTDTQYF
TRBV5-6	NA	NA	TRBJ2-3	TGTGCCAGCAGCTACAGCCACAGGGAAGGGGGCACAGATACGCAGTATTTT	CASSYSHREGGTDTQYF
TRBV5-1	TRBD2	NA	TRBJ2-2	TGCGCCAGCAGCCCGCGGACTAGCGGGGACACCGGGGAGCTGTTTTTT	CASSPRTSGDTGELFF
TRBV10-3	NA	NA	TRBJ2-2	TGTGCCATCAGATTACAGGTCGACACCGGGGAGCTGTTTTTT	CAIRLQVDTGELFF
TRBV7-9	TRBD1	NA	TRBJ1-2	TGTGCCAGCAGCTACGGGACAGGGAAAGGCTATGGCTACACCTTC	CASSYGTGKGYGYTF
TRBV5-6	NA	NA	TRBJ2-1	TGTGCCAGCAGCCCGGGGAGCAATGAGCAGTTCTTC	CASSPGSNEQFF
TRBV6-1	NA	once	TRBJ1-1	TGTGCCAGCAGTGAGTACAGGGTGAACACTGAAGCTTTCTTT	CASSEYRVNTEAFF
TRBV11-3	TRBD2	few	TRBJ2-5	TGTGCCAGCAGCTTCGGACTAGATGGAGAGACCCAGTACTTC	CASSFGLDGETQYF
TRBV5-1	TRBD2	NA	TRBJ2-2	TGCGCCAGCAGCCCGCTACTAGCGCTGAACACCGGGGAGCTGTTTTTT	CASSPLLALNTGELFF
TRBV7-7	NA	NA	TRBJ2-7	TGTGCTAGCAGCTACAACGCTGACTACGAGCAGTACTTC	CASSYNADYEQYF
TRBV11-3	NA	NA	TRBJ1-3	TGTGCCAGCAGCCAGCGGTTATCTGGAAACACCATATATTTT	CASSQRLSGNTIYF
TRBV4-1	NA	NA	TRBJ1-2	TGCGCCAGCAGCAAAGGGGAGGGGGTCAACTATGGCTACACCTTC	CASSKGEGVNYGYTF
TRBV20-1	NA	NA	TRBJ1-1	TGCAGTGCTACAGGGGTTTTCTTT	CSATGVFF
TRBV19	TRBD1	NA	TRBJ1-5	TGTGCCAGTAGTGGACAGGGTAGTGTTCAGCCCCAGCATTTT	CASSGQGSVQPQHF
TRBV7-2	NA	few	TRBJ1-5	TGTGCCAGCAGCTTACAGGGACTCGGTCAGCCCCAGCATTTT	CASSLQGLGQPQHF
TRBV6-5	NA	NA	TRBJ1-3	TGTGCCAGCAGAACAAAGGGGAACTCTGGAAACACCATATATTTT	CASRTKGNSGNTIYF
TRBV28	NA	NA	TRBJ1-1	TGTGCCAGCAGTTTATCTACAGGGAGTACTGAAGCTTTCTTT	CASSLSTGSTEAFF
TRBV18	TRBD1	NA	TRBJ2-2	TGTGCCAGCTCACTCACAATCTACCCGGGACAGGGGAACACCGGGGAGCTGTTTTTT	CASSLTIYPGQGNTGELFF